One and the same sample provided the 30 T cell receptor beta chains below, sequenced in a study of vaccination and CD4 T cells after COVID-19. These receptors lack a known antigen. Cultured CD4+ T-cell DNA underwent Oncomine TCR Beta short-read sequencing. MiXCR, applied by TCRdb to the PCR reads, yields one record per CDR3 protein. The sample includes about 12,000 distinct CDR3 sequences, over 40% seen only once; the top ten take 20% to 25%. Treatment defined: approximately 10-day PBMC culture with coronavirus spike peptide pools or control peptides (ViraFEST assay). The sample here was cultured CD4+ T cells from blood, taken after SARS-CoV-2 vaccination. Receptors were obtained from a human donor with COVID-19.

CDR3 amino acids: CASLAGGSYEQYF. The CDR3 DNA follows: TGTGCCAGTCTAGCGGGGGGCTCCTACGAGCAGTACTTC. This chain uses TRBV5-6 with TRBJ2-7; TRBD2 matches 11 bases. Losses at the gene ends were 8 bases for V and 0 bases for J; bases not matched to a gene: 1. The CDR3 is 13 residues long. Looked up from germline, CDR1 is SGHDT and CDR2 is YYEEEE.

The V call is TRBV30, the J call TRBJ2-7, with 8 positions matching TRBD1. Unmatched junction bases numbered 10, after V lost 4 bases and J lost 5 bases. The CDR3 has 14 residues. The V gene's germline CDR1 is GTSNPN and CDR2 SVGIG (reference sequence). The CDR3 DNA reads TGTGCCTGGAAGACCGGGACAGGATTCAACGAGCAGTACTTC. Protein sequence: CAWKTGTGFNEQYF.

This chain connects TRBV19 to TRBJ2-2; D unresolved. Per the germline V gene, CDR1 is LNHDA and CDR2 is SQIVND (reference sequence). The CDR3 has 15 amino acids. Trimming removed 6 bases from V and 2 bases from J, with 13 bases in between. The DNA for the CDR3 is TGTGCCAGTAGATCCGGGCCCCTAAACACCGGGGAGCTGTTTTTT. Protein: CASRSGPLNTGELFF.

The chain carries TRBV20-1 and TRBJ1-5; maybe TRBD1 (5 bases). Per germline, CDR1 DFQATT and CDR2 SNEGSKA (reference sequence). V lost 8 bases and J 7 bases, leaving 21 bases between the germline ends. The CDR3 has 14 amino acids. CDR3 sequence (DNA): TGCAGTACTTCCTTCGGGACCCAGGGACAGCCCCAGCATTTT. Its protein is CSTSFGTQGQPQHF.

V usage is TRBV4-2 and J usage is TRBJ1-3, with TRBD1 identical over 10 bases. CDR1 is LGHNA and CDR2 is YNFKEQ in the germline V gene. The CDR3 runs to 17 residues. After removal of 2 bases from V and 3 bases from J, the junction contained 7 bases not matched to a gene. In DNA form, the CDR3 reads TGTGCCAGCAGCCAACCGGGACAGGGGATCGGTGGAAACACCATATATTTT. Its translation is CASSQPGQGIGGNTIYF.

The chain couples TRBV2 to TRBJ2-1, with TRBD1 as a possible D gene (7 bases). This CDR3 has 15 amino acids. Germline CDR1 and CDR2: SNHLY and FYNNEI. Between the trimmed V and J ends, which lost 4 bases and 1 base, there was a span of 11 bases. The CDR3 DNA reads as TGTGCCAGCAGTGCGACAGGGAGGTCCTACAATGAGCAGTTCTTC. This codes for CASSATGRSYNEQFF.

This sequence joins TRBV6-1 and TRBJ1-1; the D gene is possibly TRBD1 (5 bases). Germline V gene data show CDR1 as MNHNS and CDR2 as SASEGT. V lost 7 bases, J lost 1 base, and 16 bases lay in between. This CDR3 has 15 amino acids. CDR3 sequence (DNA): TGTGCCAGCATCCGGGGCCGCTTGGGGAACACTGAAGCTTTCTTT. Protein product: CASIRGRLGNTEAFF.

This clonotype was recorded only once. The rearrangement uses TRBV14 and TRBJ2-3; perhaps TRBD1 as D (5 bases). Germline V lookup: CDR1 SGHDN, CDR2 FVKESK. V was clipped by 1 base and J by 0 bases, with 11 bases between them. The CDR3 consists of 16 residues. CDR3 coding DNA: TGTGCCAGCAGCCAAGGACAGCGATCTAGCACAGATACGCAGTATTTT. Protein sequence: CASSQGQRSSTDTQYF. The full variable domain, in which reference TRBV14 and TRBJ2-3 provide the parts outside the CDR3, is EAGVTQFPSHSVIEKGQTVTLRCDPISGHDNLYWYRRVMGKEIKFLLHFVKESKQDESGMPNNRFLAERTGGTYSTLKVQPAELEDSGVYFCASSQGQRSSTDTQYFGPGTRLTVL.

This sequence joins TRBV19 and TRBJ1-5, with 7 bases that match TRBD1. CDR3 size: 16 residues. The V gene end was trimmed by 3 bases and the J gene end by 9 bases; junction bases not matched to a gene: 14. Germline CDR1 LNHDA, CDR2 SQIVND (reference sequence). The CDR3 DNA is TGTGCCAGTAGTATCTCACTTTGGACAGGCATTTGGCCCCAGCATTTT. It encodes CASSISLWTGIWPQHF.

The chain couples TRBV20-1 to TRBJ1-6; D not resolved. The CDR3 length is 16 residues. The germline CDR1 and CDR2 sequences are DFQATT and SNEGSKA (reference sequence). V was pared by 4 bases and J by 7 bases, with 20 bases between. CDR3 DNA: TGCAGTGCTAAGCAGATATCTCCGCAAAGAAATTCACCCCTCCACTTT. Translating gives CSAKQISPQRNSPLHF.

The sample holds a few counts of this clonotype. This sequence joins TRBV20-1 and TRBJ1-6; D is ambiguous. Germline V gives CDR1 DFQATT, CDR2 SNEGSKA (reference sequence). The CDR3 totals 15 residues. Trimming stripped 4 bases from V and 0 bases from J, with 10 bases between. The CDR3 is CSAIKASSYNSPLHF. The CDR3 DNA follows: TGCAGTGCTATAAAGGCAAGCTCCTATAATTCACCCCTCCACTTT.

CDR3 loop: CASSLAARFGMNTEAFF. Written as DNA, the CDR3 is TGTGCCAGCAGCTTAGCCGCTCGGTTTGGGATGAACACTGAAGCTTTCTTT. V gene TRBV11-3 combines with J gene TRBJ1-1, with unresolved D. This CDR3 has 17 amino acids. Germline V gene data show CDR1 as SGHNT and CDR2 as YENEEA. Trimming took off 1 base at V and 0 bases at J, with 15 bases between the two ends.

This clonotype was recorded only once. The chain uses TRBV5-1 and TRBJ1-1; 7 bases are a match to TRBD1. The trim removed 0 bases at V and 2 bases at J, leaving 4 bases unmatched. This CDR3 has 15 residues. Germline values: CDR1 SGHRS, CDR2 YFSETQ. For the CDR3, the DNA is TGCGCCAGCAGCTTGGGACAGGGCATAAACACTGAAGCTTTCTTT. This gives the protein CASSLGQGINTEAFF.

This clonotype was seen more than once but under ten times. The chain joins TRBV24-1 to TRBJ2-2; TRBD1 agrees at 8 bases. The ends lost 4 bases at V and 1 base at J; junction bases unmatched: 4. The CDR3 contains 16 residues. CDR1 is KGHDR and CDR2 is SFDVKD in the germline V gene. CDR3: CATSDTGTGNTGELFF. For the CDR3, the DNA is TGTGCCACCAGTGACACCGGGACAGGGAACACCGGGGAGCTGTTTTTT.

The chain employs TRBV2 and TRBJ1-5; D ambiguous. V dropped 7 bases and J dropped 7 bases, with 14 bases sitting between them. The germline gives CDR1 SNHLY, CDR2 FYNNEI. This CDR3 contains 13 residues. The chain's CDR3 is CASTEDREQPQHF. In DNA, the CDR3 is TGTGCCAGCACCGAGGACCGGGAACAGCCCCAGCATTTT.

The chain is built from TRBV29-1 and TRBJ1-1; 7 bases match TRBD1. V was clipped by 3 bases and J by 4 bases; unmatched bases: 2. The CDR3 covers 12 residues. CDR1 is SQVTM and CDR2 is ANQGSEA in the germline V gene. CDR3 sequence: CSVDKGATEAFF. The CDR3 DNA follows: TGCAGCGTTGATAAGGGGGCCACTGAAGCTTTCTTT. The full variable domain, rest sourced from reference TRBV29-1 and TRBJ1-1, is SAVISQKPSRDICQRGTSLTIQCQVDSQVTMMFWYRQQPGQSLTLIATANQGSEATYESGFVIDKFPISRPNLTFSTLTVSNMSPEDSSIYLCSVDKGATEAFFGQGTRLTVV.

The rearrangement uses TRBV12-3 or TRBV12-4 and TRBJ2-7, with TRBD1 as a possible D gene (6 bases). Deletions cut 5 bases from V and 5 bases from J, with 16 bases between. This CDR3 is built from 14 residues. CDR3 protein: CASSAYREFHEQYF. Here the CDR3 DNA reads TGTGCCAGCAGTGCCTACAGGGAGTTCCACGAGCAGTACTTC.

The gene calls are TRBV6-5 and TRBJ1-1; D might be TRBD1 (6 bases). The ends were cut back, 4 bases at V and 6 bases at J, with 18 bases in the middle. The V gene's germline CDR1 is MNHEY and CDR2 SVGAGI. This CDR3 spans 15 amino acids. CDR3 amino acids: CASSSTDRRGAEAFF. The CDR3 DNA sequence: TGTGCCAGCAGTTCTACCGACAGGAGGGGAGCTGAAGCTTTCTTT.

For this clonotype: One junction end does not reproduce the germline sequence, and a read error may be involved. The chain links TRBV7-9 to TRBJ2-5; 8 bases map to TRBD2. The CDR3 is 12 amino acids. CDR1 is SEHNR and CDR2 is FQNEAQ in the germline V gene (reference sequence). The CDR3 reads CASSWGLESQYF. In DNA form, the CDR3 reads TGTGCCAGCAGCTGGGGACTAGAGAGCCAGTACTTC.

V is TRBV6-1 and J is TRBJ2-2; D may be TRBD1 (7 bases). Germline loops: CDR1 MNHNS, CDR2 SASEGT. The CDR3 length is 15 residues. V was trimmed by 8 bases and J by 7 bases, leaving 20 bases between them. CDR3 nucleotide sequence: TGTGCCAGCGTCCGTAGCAGGGGGGCGTTCGGGGAGCTGTTTTTT. This gives the protein CASVRSRGAFGELFF.

The chain couples TRBV5-4 to TRBJ2-7, with D hard to call. Germline lookup yields CDR1 SGHNT and CDR2 YYREEE (reference sequence). Trimming shortened V by 3 bases and J by 7 bases, and 17 bases separated the two germline ends. CDR3 length: 14 residues. DNA for the CDR3: TGTGCCAGCAGCTCCACCGGGCCTAAACGGGAGCAGTACTTC. It is translated as CASSSTGPKREQYF.

The chain links TRBV2 to TRBJ2-3; 10 nucleotides align to TRBD2. The V segment lost 4 bases and the J segment 0 bases; nucleotides outside the gene matches: 1. Germline V gives CDR1 SNHLY, CDR2 FYNNEI. CDR3 size: 15 residues. CDR3 amino acids: CASSGTSGSTDTQYF. CDR3 nucleotides: TGTGCCAGCAGTGGGACTAGCGGTAGCACAGATACGCAGTATTTT. The variable domain in full, with the rest retrieved from reference TRBV2 and TRBJ2-3, is EPEVTQTPSHQVTQMGQEVILRCVPISNHLYFYWYRQILGQKVEFLVSFYNNEISEKSEIFDDQFSVERPDGSNFTLKIRSTKLEDSAMYFCASSGTSGSTDTQYFGPGTRLTVL.

The J gene is TRBJ2-3, the V gene TRBV19; 8 bases line up with TRBD2. Unmatched junction bases numbered 4, after V lost 3 bases and J lost 2 bases. This CDR3 is built from 15 residues. In germline, CDR1 is LNHDA, CDR2 SQIVND (reference sequence). The CDR3, as DNA: TGTGCCAGTAGTATCGGGGGGGCCGACACAGATACGCAGTATTTT. Protein product: CASSIGGADTDTQYF.

V and J are TRBV20-1 and TRBJ1-5, with 7 nucleotides matching TRBD1. The CDR3 runs to 14 residues. Per the germline V gene, CDR1 is DFQATT and CDR2 is SNEGSKA (reference sequence). V gave up 6 bases and J gave up 7 bases; unmatched junction bases: 12. The CDR3 nucleotides are TGCAGTGCCGGAGGGGGCGCGAAATCCCAGCCCCAGCATTTT. It specifies CSAGGGAKSQPQHF.

The chain links TRBV20-1 to TRBJ2-7; weak D call: TRBD2 (5 bases). V was pared by 1 base and J by 0 bases, with 10 bases between. The length of the CDR3 is 14 residues. CDR1 and CDR2 from the germline V gene are DFQATT and SNEGSKA (reference sequence). CDR3 sequence reads: CSARAAGNSYEQYF. CDR3 nucleotide sequence: TGCAGTGCTAGAGCCGCCGGGAACTCCTACGAGCAGTACTTC.

With regard to this clonotype: One junction end disagrees with the germline gene, perhaps due to a read error. J is TRBJ1-2 and V is TRBV6-4; unclear D gene. The CDR3 length is 14 residues. Germline V CDR1 and CDR2: MRHNA, SNTAGT. In DNA, the CDR3 is TGTGCCATCAGTGACCTCGAGGGTAGGAATGGCTACACCTTC. Translated: CAISDLEGRNGYTF.

This clonotype came up a few times. The chain has TRBV2 and TRBJ1-2; 8 bases agree with TRBD1. The junction had 7 bases not matched to a gene; V was cut back by 5 bases and J by 5 bases. CDR1 is SNHLY and CDR2 is FYNNEI in the germline V gene. This CDR3 region has 14 residues. Here the CDR3 reads CASSPNGQGYGYTF. The CDR3 bases are TGTGCCAGCAGTCCCAACGGACAGGGATATGGCTACACCTTC.

The chain uses TRBV7-9 and TRBJ2-7; no reliable D call. Trimming stripped 0 bases from V and 0 bases from J, with 12 bases between. CDR3 length equals 16 residues. In germline, CDR1 is SEHNR, CDR2 FQNEAQ (reference sequence). The DNA of the CDR3 is TGTGCCAGCAGCTTAGCAGGCCGGGCCCCCTCCTACGAGCAGTACTTC. Translated, it gives CASSLAGRAPSYEQYF.

This clonotype was counted a few times. This chain joins TRBV10-3 and TRBJ2-3; 8 positions agree with TRBD2. Germline assignment: CDR1 ENHRY and CDR2 SYGVKD. CDR3 length: 14 amino acids. The CDR3 reads CDHRIAGPIGGQYF. The CDR3 nucleotides read TGTGACCATCGAATAGCGGGGCCCATAGGTGGGCAGTATTTT.

Only a few counts were recorded for this clonotype. The rearrangement joins TRBV2 to TRBJ2-4, with D unresolved. The CDR3 contains 13 residues. V lost 7 bases to trimming and J lost 5 bases, with 12 bases between them. Germline V gives CDR1 SNHLY, CDR2 FYNNEI. CDR3 sequence reads: CASNGVFENIQYF. CDR3 sequence (DNA): TGTGCCAGCAATGGGGTCTTCGAAAACATTCAGTACTTC.